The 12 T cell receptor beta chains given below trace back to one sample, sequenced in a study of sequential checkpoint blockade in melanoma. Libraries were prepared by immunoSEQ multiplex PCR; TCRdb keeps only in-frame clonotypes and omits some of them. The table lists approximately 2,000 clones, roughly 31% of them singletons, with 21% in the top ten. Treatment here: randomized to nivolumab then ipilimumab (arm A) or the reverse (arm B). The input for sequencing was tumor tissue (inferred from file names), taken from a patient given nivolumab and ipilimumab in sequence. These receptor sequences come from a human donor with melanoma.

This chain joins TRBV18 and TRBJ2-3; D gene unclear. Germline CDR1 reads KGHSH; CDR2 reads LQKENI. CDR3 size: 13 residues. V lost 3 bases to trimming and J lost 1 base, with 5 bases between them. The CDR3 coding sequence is TGTGCCAGCTCACCGAGCCGCACAGATACGCAGTATTTT. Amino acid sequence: CASSPSRTDTQYF.

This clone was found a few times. CDR3 nucleotide sequence: TGTGCCACCGAGGACAGGGGGGACCTTACGCAGTATTTT. Its translation is CATEDRGDLTQYF. This chain connects TRBV6-8 to TRBJ2-3; TRBD1 agrees at 10 bases. The CDR3 consists of 13 residues. Losses at the gene ends were 10 bases for V and 8 bases for J; bases not matched to a gene: 9. The germline CDR1 and CDR2 sequences are MNHGY and SAAAGT.

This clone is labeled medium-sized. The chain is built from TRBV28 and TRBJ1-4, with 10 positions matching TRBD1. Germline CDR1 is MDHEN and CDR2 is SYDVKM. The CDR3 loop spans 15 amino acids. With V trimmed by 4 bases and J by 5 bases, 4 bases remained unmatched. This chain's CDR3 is CASSSTGGPNEKLFF. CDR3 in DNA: TGTGCCAGCAGTTCGACAGGGGGCCCAAATGAAAAACTGTTTTTT.

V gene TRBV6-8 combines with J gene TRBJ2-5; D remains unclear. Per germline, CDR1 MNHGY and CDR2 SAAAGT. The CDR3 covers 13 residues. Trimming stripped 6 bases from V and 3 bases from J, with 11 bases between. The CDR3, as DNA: TGTGCCAGCAGGACGCCGGATGAAGAGACCCAGTACTTC. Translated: CASRTPDEETQYF.

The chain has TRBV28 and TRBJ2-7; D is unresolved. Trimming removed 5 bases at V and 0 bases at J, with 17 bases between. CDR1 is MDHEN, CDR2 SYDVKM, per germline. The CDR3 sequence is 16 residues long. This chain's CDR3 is CASSPSAGRSSYEQYF. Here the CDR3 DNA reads TGTGCCAGCAGTCCCTCGGCCGGAAGGAGCTCCTACGAGCAGTACTTC.

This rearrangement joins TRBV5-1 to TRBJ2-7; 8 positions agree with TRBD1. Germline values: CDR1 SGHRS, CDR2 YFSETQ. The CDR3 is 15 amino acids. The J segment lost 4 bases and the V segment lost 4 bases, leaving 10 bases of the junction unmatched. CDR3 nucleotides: TGCGCCAGCAGCCAAGGGACAGGTGAGATATACGAGCAGTACTTC. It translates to CASSQGTGEIYEQYF.

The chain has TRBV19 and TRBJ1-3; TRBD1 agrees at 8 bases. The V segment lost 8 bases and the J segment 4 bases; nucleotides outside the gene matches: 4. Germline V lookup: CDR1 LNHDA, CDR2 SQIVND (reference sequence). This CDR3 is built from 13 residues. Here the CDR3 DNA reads TGTGCCAGTGGCCGACAGGGGGGAAACACCATATATTTT. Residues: CASGRQGGNTIYF.

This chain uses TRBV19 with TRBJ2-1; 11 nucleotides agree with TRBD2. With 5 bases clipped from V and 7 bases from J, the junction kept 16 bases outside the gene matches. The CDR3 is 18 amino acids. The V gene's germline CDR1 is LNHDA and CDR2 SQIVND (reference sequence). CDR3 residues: CASSPKGSGGAYGNEQFF. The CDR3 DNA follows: TGTGCCAGTAGTCCCAAGGGTAGCGGGGGGGCCTATGGGAATGAGCAGTTCTTC.

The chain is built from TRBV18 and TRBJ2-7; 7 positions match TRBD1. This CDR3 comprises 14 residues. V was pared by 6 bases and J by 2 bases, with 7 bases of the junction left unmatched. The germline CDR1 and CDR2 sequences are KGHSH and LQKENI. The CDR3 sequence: CASSPRQGTYEQYF. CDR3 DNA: TGTGCCAGCTCCCCGAGACAGGGTACCTACGAGCAGTACTTC.

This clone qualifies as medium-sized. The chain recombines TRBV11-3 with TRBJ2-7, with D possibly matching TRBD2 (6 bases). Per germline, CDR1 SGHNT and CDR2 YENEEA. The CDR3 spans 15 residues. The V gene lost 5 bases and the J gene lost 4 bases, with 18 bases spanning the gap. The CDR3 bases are TGTGCCAGCAGCCGGATCGGTAGCGGATTGTACGAGCAGTACTTC. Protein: CASSRIGSGLYEQYF.

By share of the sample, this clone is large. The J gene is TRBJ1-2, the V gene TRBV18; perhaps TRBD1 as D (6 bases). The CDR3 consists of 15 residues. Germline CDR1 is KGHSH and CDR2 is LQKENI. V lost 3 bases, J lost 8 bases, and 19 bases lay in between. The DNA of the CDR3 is TGTGCCAGCTCACCGACACCTGGACAGAACGGGGGCTACACCTTC. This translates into CASSPTPGQNGGYTF.

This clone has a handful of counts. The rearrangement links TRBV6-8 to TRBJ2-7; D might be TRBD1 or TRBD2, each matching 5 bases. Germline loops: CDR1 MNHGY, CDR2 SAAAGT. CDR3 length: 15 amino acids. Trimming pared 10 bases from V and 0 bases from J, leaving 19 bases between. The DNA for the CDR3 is TGTGCCATCAGCAACCGGGACCGCATCTCCTACGAGCAGTACTTC. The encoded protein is CAISNRDRISYEQYF.